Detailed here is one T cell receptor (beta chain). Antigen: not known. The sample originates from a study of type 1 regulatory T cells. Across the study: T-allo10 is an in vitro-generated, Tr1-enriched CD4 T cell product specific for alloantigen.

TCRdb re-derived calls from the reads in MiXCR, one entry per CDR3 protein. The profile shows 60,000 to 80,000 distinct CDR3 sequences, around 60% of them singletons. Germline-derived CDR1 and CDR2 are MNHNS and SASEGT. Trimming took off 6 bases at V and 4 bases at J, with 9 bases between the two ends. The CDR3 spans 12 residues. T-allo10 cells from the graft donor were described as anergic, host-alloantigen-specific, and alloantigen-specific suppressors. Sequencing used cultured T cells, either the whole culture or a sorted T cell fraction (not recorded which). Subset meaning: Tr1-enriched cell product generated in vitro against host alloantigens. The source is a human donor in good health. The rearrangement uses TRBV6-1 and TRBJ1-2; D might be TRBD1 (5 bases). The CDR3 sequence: CASSGTGYGYTF. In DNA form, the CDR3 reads TGTGCCAGCAGCGGGACGGGCTATGGCTACACCTTC.